These T cell receptor beta chains were read from a single sample in a study of shared clonotypes between healthy human individuals. Sequencing was performed with immunoSEQ multiplex PCR; in TCRdb, only in-frame clones are kept and a portion is missing. The table records a few hundred thousand clones, 60% to 80% of them present only once. Sequencing was done on a sample of memory CD4+ T cells sorted from blood. The receptors derive from a man aged 25 to 40 in good health. CDR3s include the opening cysteine and the closing phenylalanine or tryptophan. Fields, in order: J gene, clone size, V gene, D gene, CDR3 DNA, CDR3 protein. D genes are given only for firm matches. For some rows the clone size is stated as once, few or many, or as a class when expanded; others skip it.

>TRBJ2-7|-|TRBV30|TRBD2
TGTGCCTGGAGTGACCCGGGGGGCTCCTACGAGCAGTACTTC
CAWSDPGGSYEQYF
>TRBJ1-1|-|TRBV19|-
TGTGCCAGTACCCCTATCGGGAGGGTCCCGAACACTGAAGCTTTCTTT
CASTPIGRVPNTEAFF
>TRBJ2-1|few|TRBV7-2|-
TGTGCCAGCAGCTTAACGACTAGCTCCTACAATGAGCAGTTCTTC
CASSLTTSSYNEQFF
>TRBJ2-7|-|TRBV7-9|-
TGTGCCAGTGGACAGTGGTCCTACGAGCAGTACTTC
CASGQWSYEQYF
>TRBJ1-4|-|TRBV7-2|-
TGTGCCAGCAGCTTTTCGGACAGCGACTTAACTAATGAAAAACTGTTTTTT
CASSFSDSDLTNEKLFF
>TRBJ2-1|-|TRBV19|-
TGTGCCAGTAGTACTGGACAGAACTCCTACAATGAGCAGTTCTTC
CASSTGQNSYNEQFF
>TRBJ2-5|-|TRBV5-4|-
TGTGCCAGCAGCTTGGTGTCCCAGAAGCAAGAGACCCAGTACTTC
CASSLVSQKQETQYF
>TRBJ2-5|-|TRBV5-1|TRBD2
TGCGCCAGCAGCTTGCTCACCGGGACTAGCGTCCAAGAGACCCAGTACTTC
CASSLLTGTSVQETQYF
>TRBJ1-1|-|TRBV7-2|TRBD1
TGTGCCAGCAGCTTGCAGGGGGGCACTGAAGCTTTCTTT
CASSLQGGTEAFF
>TRBJ2-5|many|TRBV5-1|TRBD2
TGCGCCAGCAGCTTGTCTAGCGGGACGCAAGAGACCCAGTACTTC
CASSLSSGTQETQYF
>TRBJ2-2|-|TRBV6-1|-
TGTGCCAGCAGTTCCGACTCACTCACCGGGGAGCTGTTTTTT
CASSSDSLTGELFF
>TRBJ2-5|-|TRBV5-1|-
TGCGCCAGCAGCTTACAGGGAGGGCAAGAGACCCAGTACTTC
CASSLQGGQETQYF
>TRBJ2-5|-|TRBV5-8|-
TGTGCCAGCAGCCGCCTCGGGGGCTCGGAGACCCAGTACTTC
CASSRLGGSETQYF
>TRBJ2-2|-|TRBV9|-
TGTGCCAGCAGGGCAGGGATGAACACCGGGGAGCTGTTTTTT
CASRAGMNTGELFF